This TCR beta chain was captured in a study of neoadjuvant anti-PD-1 for oral cavity cancer (dated by TCRdb to the early 2020s). Study-wide context: Before undergoing curative-intent surgical resection, most patients got three to four biweekly nivolumab doses at 3 mg/kg. A fourth nivolumab dose was given around day 43 to patients without progression, and definitive surgical resection was performed in those patients on days 50-56. Patients with complete response, partial response or stable disease by RECIST 1.1 were defined as responders, whereas patients with progression were defined as non-responders. There were 12 patients in the parent correlative cohort, and the response rate was 33%.

Survey sequencing of tumors used two replicates per sample, and the tumor libraries mostly started from 4.5 to 5.5 ug of input genomic DNA. The immunoSEQ hsTCRbeta kit was used to prepare TCRbeta libraries, following the manufacturer's instructions. The completed libraries were mixed into a single pool at 3 nM, then sequenced with an Illumina NovaSeq 6000 S4 flow cell. In the original analysis: The immunoSEQ Analyzer was used for raw data preprocessing and quality control. The analysis was restricted to productive rearrangements, with each unique CDR3 amino acid sequence defining a clonotype. Repertoire clonality was estimated as the Gini-Simpson index, which was computed with the R package tcR. Student's t test was used to compare Gini indices, and Pearson correlation was used to assess associations with tumor size change. As stored in TCRdb, this immuneACCESS dataset retains in-frame rearrangements with V and J assigned. A fraction of the clones does not appear; measured against another copy, unresolved V genes explain less than half of the discrepancy, and the remainder lacks a known reason. That table gives V, J and clone size, and the DNA gave D and trimming. The sample contains around 37,000 clones, roughly 35% of them found a single time. The ten most abundant clones make up around 15% of the sample.

Looking up the germline V gene yields CDR1 SGHAT and CDR2 FQNNGV. V was cut back by 4 bases and J by 6 bases, leaving a gap of 10 bases between them. Including cysteine and phenylalanine, the CDR3 has 13 amino acids. Solely the CDR3 DNA is kept, with 39 bases framed from the first base. On the study overall, not on this receptor specifically: Larger post-treatment sizes of preexisting intratumoral clones correlated with greater tumor shrinkage, suggesting expansion of preexisting clones contributed to response. Higher pretreatment blood Treg/Th17 ratios correlated with both higher pretreatment blood TCRbeta clonality and lower post-treatment tumor TCRbeta clonality. Only a few patients per response group were included in the TCR analyses, and the authors called for validation in larger cohorts.

Regarding this clone: Its antigen is still unknown. No quality values exist for individual bases; no much larger clone is one base distant.

The meaning of the sample's time point label: after neoadjuvant nivolumab, at surgical resection. None of the patients had received prior systemic or radiation treatment, and all were newly diagnosed with stage II-IVA oral cavity squamous cell carcinoma. The cohort consisted of patients with HPV-negative, locally advanced oral cavity squamous cell carcinoma. Samples came from a longitudinal correlative study of a single-arm phase II trial of neoadjuvant nivolumab in oral cavity squamous cell carcinoma. Subject-matched pre- and post-treatment PBMCs and tumors from three responders and three non-responders underwent genomic DNA-based TCRbeta sequencing. For tumor tissue, genomic DNA extraction relied on the Maxwell RSC DNA from Tissue kit.

In this chain, TRBV11-2 is recombined with TRBJ1-5, with a weak D call of TRBD1 (6 bases match). This sequence was found in a person between 40 and 80 years old with oral cavity squamous cell carcinoma. The sample consisted of tumor tissue, taken after nivolumab (anti-PD-1) treatment. The CDR3 has the sequence CASSSPGVQPQHF. The DNA is TGTGCCAGCAGCTCTCCAGGGGTTCAGCCCCAGCATTTT.